The 8 T cell receptor beta chains below were found in one sample sequenced in a study of CD8 T cells in ankylosing spondylitis (dated 2017 in TCRdb). What the authors observed across the whole study: Blood from ankylosing spondylitis patients appeared to be characterized by a TCR beta motif composed of under ten highly homologous amino acid variants.

Their specific antigens are unknown. Libraries were built with 5' RACE. This sample was sequenced with an Illumina HiSeq 2500. TCRdb reprocessing: public reads trimmed at Q25 with fastp, clones called with MiXCR, in-frame beta chains kept. Rows are unified per CDR3 protein, each entry keeping the most common DNA and genes. This sample lists roughly 700,000 distinct CDR3 sequences; about 20% were detected once. Together, the top ten hold 19% of the sample. The sample comprised blood, either unsorted or a sorted T cell fraction (not recorded which). These receptors were obtained from a male donor with ankylosing spondylitis.

In this sample, this clonotype turned up a few times. The V call is TRBV7-2, the J call TRBJ2-7, with TRBD1 matching over 12 bases. The trim removed 5 bases at V and 4 bases at J, leaving 6 bases unmatched. CDR3 length: 15 residues. Germline loops: CDR1 SGHTA, CDR2 FQGNSA. CDR3 loop: CASSAGTGGRYEQYF. Here the CDR3 DNA reads TGTGCCAGCAGCGCAGGGACAGGGGGCAGGTACGAGCAGTACTTC.

This clonotype occurred once. This chain links TRBV20-1 with TRBJ2-7; 8 bases map to TRBD1. V was pared by 5 bases and J by 5 bases, with 11 bases of the junction left unmatched. CDR3 size: 14 residues. CDR1 DFQATT and CDR2 SNEGSKA come from the germline V gene (reference sequence). CDR3 in DNA: TGCAGTGCTTCTAACCCAGGGGGCGCGAACGAGCAGTACTTC. It codes for CSASNPGGANEQYF.

This clonotype was found a few times. This rearrangement joins TRBV20-1 to TRBJ2-1; 12 positions agree with TRBD2. Germline V CDR1 and CDR2: DFQATT, SNEGSKA (reference sequence). This CDR3 contains 15 residues. The J segment lost 6 bases and the V segment lost 3 bases, leaving 6 bases of the junction unmatched. DNA of the CDR3: TGCAGTGCTAGTGCACTAGCGGGGGGCCCCAATGAGCAGTTCTTC. Translating it yields CSASALAGGPNEQFF.

V usage is TRBV20-1 and J usage is TRBJ1-2, with a possible D match to TRBD1 (5 bases). CDR3 length: 13 amino acids. With 3 bases removed from V and 5 bases from J, the gap between germline ends came to 13 bases. Germline assignment: CDR1 DFQATT and CDR2 SNEGSKA (reference sequence). CDR3 amino acids: CSASATGLYGYTF. DNA for the CDR3: TGCAGTGCTAGCGCTACGGGACTTTATGGCTACACCTTC.

V gene TRBV7-9 combines with J gene TRBJ1-2, with TRBD1 matching over 7 bases. The junction had 2 bases not matched to a gene; V was cut back by 1 base and J by 6 bases. The CDR3 totals 13 residues. Germline-derived CDR1 and CDR2 are SEHNR and FQNEAQ (reference sequence). The chain's CDR3 is CASSLETGNGYTF. CDR3 nucleotides: TGTGCCAGCAGCTTAGAGACAGGGAATGGCTACACCTTC.

The rearrangement joins TRBV24-1 to TRBJ2-3, with D tentatively TRBD1 (6 bases). The CDR3 consists of 15 residues. From germline, CDR1 is KGHDR and CDR2 SFDVKD. The V and J ends lost 3 bases and 1 base respectively, with 10 bases between them. This chain's CDR3 is CATSDGGLGTDTQYF. For the CDR3, the DNA is TGTGCCACCAGTGATGGGGGCTTGGGCACAGATACGCAGTATTTT.

V usage is TRBV20-1 and J usage is TRBJ2-3, with 11 bases fitting TRBD2. In germline, CDR1 is DFQATT, CDR2 SNEGSKA (reference sequence). Unmatched junction bases numbered 4, after V lost 1 base and J lost 4 bases. CDR3 length equals 15 residues. The CDR3 DNA follows: TGCAGTGCTAGAGGGGATAGCGGGAGGGCAGATACGCAGTATTTT. It specifies CSARGDSGRADTQYF.

This clonotype was found a few times. The chain is built from TRBV4-3 and TRBJ2-6; TRBD1 agrees at 7 bases. The CDR3 covers 18 residues. Germline lookup yields CDR1 LGHNA and CDR2 YSLEER. V shed 0 bases, J shed 1 base, and the junction held 6 bases outside the gene matches. In nucleotides, the CDR3 is TGCGCCAGCAGCCAAGAGGGCAGGGGGTTTTCTGGGGCCAACGTCCTGACTTTC. Protein sequence: CASSQEGRGFSGANVLTF.